The 16 T cell receptor beta chains in this list originate from one sample, sequenced in a study of beta chain features in type 1 diabetes. cDNA synthesis used the whole RNA isolate, giving expressed TCRB sequences. Method: immunoSEQ multiplex PCR; TCRdb's copy keeps in-frame clones and lacks some. The profile shows about 160,000 clones, 8% to 9.5% of them singletons. Which antigens these TCRs recognize remains unknown. Regarding the study as a whole: Moderate but significant shortening of TCRB CDR3s was recorded in all four CD4+ subsets from Type 1 diabetes patients.

Source material: central memory CD4+ T cells from blood. These receptor sequences come from a woman younger than 30 with type 1 diabetes.

This clone was counted between two and nine times. This rearrangement joins TRBV7-9 to TRBJ2-5, with D perhaps matching TRBD2 (5 bases). V lost 7 bases, J lost 6 bases, and 9 bases lay in between. The CDR3 is made up of 11 amino acids. Germline V gene sequence: CDR1 SEHNR, CDR2 FQNEAQ (reference sequence). The CDR3 loop reads CASTAGKTQYF. CDR3 DNA sequence: TGTGCCAGCACCGCCGGGAAGACCCAGTACTTC.

A few counts support this clone. This chain links TRBV7-2 with TRBJ2-3, with D hard to call. Germline CDR1 is SGHTA and CDR2 is FQGNSA. Trimming removed 0 bases from V and 4 bases from J, with 5 bases in between. This CDR3 has 13 residues. The CDR3 region has the DNA TGTGCCAGCAGCTTAGCCTCCGCAGATACGCAGTATTTT. Translating it yields CASSLASADTQYF. The full variable domain, in which reference TRBV7-2 and TRBJ2-3 provide the parts outside the CDR3, is GAGVSQSPSNKVTEKGKDVELRCDPISGHTALYWYRQSLGQGLEFLIYFQGNSAPDKSGLPSDRFSAERTGGSVSTLTIQRTQQEDSAVYLCASSLASADTQYFGPGTRLTVL.

This clone was detected ten times or more. The chain has TRBV23-1 and TRBJ1-2; 11 nucleotides align to TRBD1. TRBV23-1 qualifies as an ORF whose function is uncertain. CDR3 length: 12 amino acids. The ends lost 10 bases at V and 8 bases at J; junction bases unmatched: 6. CDR3 sequence: CAIPGQGDGYTF. For the CDR3, the DNA is TGCGCCATACCGGGACAGGGGGACGGCTACACCTTC.

This clone was seen more than once but under ten times. The chain has TRBV29-1 and TRBJ1-2; 9 bases match TRBD1. Germline trimming cut 6 bases from V and 3 bases from J; bases unmatched to any gene: 5. Germline V lookup: CDR1 SQVTM, CDR2 ANQGSEA. The CDR3 covers 13 residues. In DNA form, the CDR3 reads TGCAGCGTGGGACAGGGTAGGGACTATGGCTACACCTTC. As protein: CSVGQGRDYGYTF.

This clone has a count of ten or more. The V call is TRBV4-3, the J call TRBJ2-2, with D possibly being TRBD1 (6 bases). The germline V and J ends were trimmed by 1 base and 2 bases, with 8 bases remaining between them. The CDR3 has 15 residues. The germline CDR1 and CDR2 sequences are LGHNA and YSLEER. CDR3 region: CASSQAGANTGELFF. The DNA of the CDR3 is TGCGCCAGCAGCCAAGCAGGGGCCAACACCGGGGAGCTGTTTTTT.

The rearrangement uses TRBV9 and TRBJ1-3; a weak D match, TRBD1 (5 bases). The CDR3 is 14 amino acids. CDR1 is SGDLS, CDR2 YYNGEE, per germline. Trimming took 6 bases from V and 0 from J, leaving 10 bases between them. The CDR3 nucleotides are TGTGCCAGCACCCTGGGGGGCTCTGGAAACACCATATATTTT. This translates into CASTLGGSGNTIYF.

The J gene is TRBJ1-4, the V gene TRBV27, with D unresolved. The CDR3 contains 14 residues. The V end was cut by 5 bases, the J end by 0 bases, with 7 bases between. Germline CDR1 reads MNHEY; CDR2 reads SMNVEV (reference sequence). The CDR3 sequence: CASSIAATNEKLFF. The CDR3 DNA follows: TGTGCCAGCAGTATAGCTGCAACTAATGAAAAACTGTTTTTT.

This clone has just a few counts. This chain joins TRBV11-3 and TRBJ2-2; tentative D call: TRBD2 (6 bases). The CDR3 has 17 residues. With 0 bases removed from V and 1 base from J, the gap between germline ends came to 12 bases. Per the germline V gene, CDR1 is SGHNT and CDR2 is YENEEA. CDR3 amino acids: CASSLDYGSLNTGELFF. The CDR3 region has the DNA TGTGCCAGCAGCTTAGATTACGGGAGCTTGAACACCGGGGAGCTGTTTTTT.

The V gene is TRBV4-3, the J gene TRBJ2-6; the D gene is possibly TRBD1 (5 bases). This CDR3 is built from 18 residues. Trimming took 0 bases from V and 3 from J, leaving 15 bases between them. The germline V gene encodes CDR1 LGHNA and CDR2 YSLEER. The CDR3: CASSQDGQGWVGANVLTF. CDR3 DNA: TGCGCCAGCAGCCAAGATGGGCAGGGTTGGGTTGGGGCCAACGTCCTGACTTTC.

The rearrangement joins TRBV11-3 to TRBJ2-1; TRBD2 matches at 7 bases. The V gene end was trimmed by 6 bases and the J gene end by 0 bases; junction bases not matched to a gene: 8. The germline V gene has CDR1 SGHNT and CDR2 YENEEA. The CDR3 sequence is 16 residues long. CDR3 DNA sequence: TGTGCCAGCAGACCCCTAGCGGTAAGCTCCTACAATGAGCAGTTCTTC. Translated, it gives CASRPLAVSSYNEQFF. The full variable domain, with the rest looked up from reference TRBV11-3 and TRBJ2-1, is EAGVVQSPRYKIIEKKQPVAFWCNPISGHNTLYWYLQNLGQGPELLIRYENEEAVDDSQLPKDRFSAERLKGVDSTLKIQPAELGDSAVYLCASRPLAVSSYNEQFFGPGTRLTVL.

This clone was seen a handful of times. This same CDR3 is encoded by further DNA sequences in the sample. The V gene is TRBV7-2, the J gene TRBJ2-5; 7 bases are shared with TRBD2. The V and J ends lost 1 base and 4 bases, in that order; junction bases with no gene match: 3. The CDR3 is 14 amino acids. Germline CDR1 SGHTA, CDR2 FQGNSA. Here the CDR3 DNA reads TGTGCCAGCAGCTTAGGGGGCGGGAGAGAGACCCAGTACTTC. Translated, it gives CASSLGGGRETQYF.

This clone was seen more than once but under ten times. The chain is built from TRBV28 and TRBJ2-3; 8 bases match TRBD2. The germline CDR1 and CDR2 sequences are MDHEN and SYDVKM. V shed 6 bases and J 6 bases; nucleotides not matched to a gene: 5. This CDR3 is built from 13 residues. CDR3 coding DNA: TGTGCCAGCAGAGCGGGGGCGTGGGATACGCAGTATTTT. Protein product: CASRAGAWDTQYF.

The chain recombines TRBV2 with TRBJ1-1; 8 bases agree with TRBD1. Germline loops: CDR1 SNHLY, CDR2 FYNNEI. The ends lost 6 bases at V and 7 bases at J; junction bases unmatched: 10. This CDR3 contains 14 residues. The chain's CDR3 is CASRPDRGGVEAFF. As DNA, the CDR3 is TGTGCCAGCAGACCCGACAGGGGTGGGGTTGAAGCTTTCTTT.

This clone has a handful of counts. This chain connects TRBV7-2 to TRBJ2-5; D is possibly TRBD1 (6 bases). V was trimmed by 5 bases and J by 4 bases, leaving 11 bases between them. The CDR3 runs 13 residues. In germline, CDR1 is SGHTA, CDR2 FQGNSA. Written as DNA, the CDR3 is TGTGCCAGCAGCCAACAGGGTCGAGAGACCCAGTACTTC. Translated, it gives CASSQQGRETQYF.

This clone appeared a few times. The chain joins TRBV4-3 to TRBJ2-2; 7 nucleotides agree with TRBD1. Germline V gene lookup returns CDR1 LGHNA and CDR2 YSLEER. This CDR3 contains 17 residues. Unmatched junction bases numbered 11, after V lost 0 bases and J lost 7 bases. CDR3 protein: CASSQEYQGVFLGELFF. CDR3 bases: TGCGCCAGCAGCCAAGAATACCAGGGGGTTTTCCTCGGGGAGCTGTTTTTT.

This clone came up a few times. The chain has TRBV11-3 and TRBJ1-1; D uncertain. CDR1 is SGHNT, CDR2 YENEEA, per germline. CDR3 length: 13 amino acids. V was cut by 5 bases and J by 4 bases, with 11 bases left in between. The CDR3 coding sequence is TGTGCCAGCAGCCTCTCGGAGATCACTGAAGCTTTCTTT. It codes for CASSLSEITEAFF.